These T cell receptor beta chains were read from a single sample in a study of early T cells in non-severe SARS-CoV-2 infection. TCRdb passed the 5' RACE reads through MiXCR, listing each CDR3 protein once. The data show about 27,000 distinct CDR3 sequences, under 5% seen once. Specimen: whole blood. Receptors originate from an adult who was a healthcare worker with PCR-confirmed SARS-CoV-2 infection or an uninfected control (not recorded which). CDR3s include the opening cysteine and the closing phenylalanine or tryptophan. The D gene is left open where the match is weak. Some rows mark clone size as missing; the rest say once, few, many or name a class of expanded clone.

>TRBJ2-2|many|TRBV2|-
TGTGCCAGCAGTGAAGCCCTGGAGCTGTTTTTT
CASSEALELFF
>TRBJ2-1|-|TRBV7-3|-
TGTGCCAGCAGCTTAACGATGGTGGATGAGCAGTTCTTC
CASSLTMVDEQFF
>TRBJ2-5|many|TRBV13|-
TGTGCCAGCAGTCCCCGGGACGGCGGGGAGACCCAGTACTTC
CASSPRDGGETQYF
>TRBJ2-7|many|TRBV12-3/TRBV12-4|TRBD2
TGTGCCAGCACCCCTAGCGGGGGCCCCATCGAGCAGTACTTC
CASTPSGGPIEQYF
>TRBJ2-1|few|TRBV4-1|-
TGCGCCAGCAGCCAAGAAGAGCGGCTAAAGGGGGTTTACAATGAGCAGTTCTTC
CASSQEERLKGVYNEQFF
>TRBJ2-2|many|TRBV5-8|-
TGTGCCAGCAGCTTGGGGGCAGGGTCCCACACCGGGGAGCTGTTTTTT
CASSLGAGSHTGELFF
>TRBJ2-3|medium-sized|TRBV7-6|TRBD2
TGTGCCAGCAGCCCAGCGGCGGGAGGGGGAGGCGCGCAGTATTTT
CASSPAAGGGGAQYF
>TRBJ2-3|many|TRBV20-1|-
TGCAGTGCTCGGCTAGTTTCGGATACGCAGTATTTT
CSARLVSDTQYF
>TRBJ2-7|many|TRBV12-3/TRBV12-4|TRBD2
TGTGCCAGCAGTTTACGACTAGCGGGGTACGAGCAGTACTTC
CASSLRLAGYEQYF
>TRBJ2-6|many|TRBV6-2/TRBV6-3|TRBD2
TGTGCCAGCAGTCTTCTAGCGGGAGGGCGTCTCCCTGGGGCCAACGTCCTGACTTTC
CASSLLAGGRLPGANVLTF
>TRBJ2-1|many|TRBV4-3|-
TGCGCCAGCAGCCAAGAGGCGACCAGGGCGTCCTACAATGAGCAGTTCTTC
CASSQEATRASYNEQFF
>TRBJ2-1|many|TRBV21-1|-
TGTGCCAGCAGCAAAGGGCGGACGGGAGTAAGTTACAATGAGCAGTTCTTC
CASSKGRTGVSYNEQFF
>TRBJ2-7|many|TRBV18|TRBD1
TGTGCCAGCTCAGTAACAGGGGGGCAGACCTACGAGCAGTACTTC
CASSVTGGQTYEQYF
>TRBJ1-5|many|TRBV6-5|-
TGTGCCAGCAGTTACTCGAAGGATCAGCCCCAGCATTTT
CASSYSKDQPQHF
>TRBJ1-2|many|TRBV27|-
TGTGCCAGCAGTCCCGGAGGGACGGTTTATGGCTACACCTTC
CASSPGGTVYGYTF